Listed below are T cell receptor beta chains from one sample, sequenced in a study of cytomegalovirus exposure and HLA in healthy donors. Clones were read by immunoSEQ multiplex PCR, and TCRdb kept only the in-frame ones, dropping some. The data show about 230,000 clones, with around 80% seen just once and approximately 2.6% held by the top ten. The specimen sequenced was PBMCs. The receptors were sampled from a woman aged 60-75 years in good health and CMV-seropositive. CDR3s include the opening cysteine and the closing phenylalanine or tryptophan. A D gene is named only where the DNA matches it firmly. Only part of the rows carry a size: once, few, many, or a class if the clone is expanded.

CDR3aa,CDR3nt,d_gene,abundance,j_gene,v_gene
CASSQDPESDTQYF,TGCGCCAGCAGCCAAGACCCGGAGTCAGATACGCAGTATTTT,.,.,TRBJ2-3,TRBV4-1
CASSLEVWDRGQPQHF,TGTGCCAGCAGCTTAGAAGTCTGGGACAGGGGTCAGCCCCAGCATTTT,TRBD1,.,TRBJ1-5,TRBV7-6
CASSLYPGTGSSGYTF,TGTGCCAGCAGTTTATACCCCGGGACAGGGTCCTCGGGCTACACCTTC,TRBD1,.,TRBJ1-2,TRBV28
CASTPTSGGHNEQFF,TGTGCCAGCACTCCTACGTCGGGGGGCCACAATGAGCAGTTCTTC,.,.,TRBJ2-1,TRBV21-1
CASSRLAGSTDTQYF,TGTGCCAGCAGCAGACTAGCCGGTAGCACAGATACGCAGTATTTT,TRBD2,.,TRBJ2-3,TRBV7-9
CASTPAGPIGGYTF,TGTGCCAGCACCCCGGCAGGCCCGATTGGTGGCTACACCTTC,.,.,TRBJ1-2,TRBV28
CASSLDETSGLGQYF,TGCGCCAGCAGCTTGGACGAGACTAGCGGGCTGGGGCAGTACTTC,TRBD2,.,TRBJ2-7,TRBV5-1
CASSQDLAGSNYNEQFF,TGTGCCAGCAGCCAAGATCTAGCGGGGAGCAATTACAATGAGCAGTTCTTC,TRBD2,.,TRBJ2-1,TRBV4-2
CASSSSGQGNTEAFF,TGTGCCAGCAGTTCCTCGGGACAGGGGAACACTGAAGCTTTCTTT,TRBD1,.,TRBJ1-1,TRBV28
CASGLVSGAFF,TGTGCTAGTGGTTTGGTATCCGGGGCTTTCTTT,.,.,TRBJ1-1,TRBV12-5
CASSYIGLAGTYNEQFF,TGCGCCAGCAGCTACATAGGACTAGCTGGGACCTACAATGAGCAGTTCTTC,TRBD2,.,TRBJ2-1,TRBV5-1
CASSLSGEGYNEQFF,TGTGCCAGCAGTTTGAGCGGGGAGGGCTACAATGAGCAGTTCTTC,TRBD2,few,TRBJ2-1,TRBV28
CASSQPRLAGGTGELFF,TGCGCCAGCAGCCAACCTCGACTAGCGGGAGGAACCGGGGAGCTGTTTTTT,TRBD2,few,TRBJ2-2,TRBV4-1
CASSRQGSSYEQYF,TGCGCCAGCAGCCGACAGGGGAGCTCCTACGAGCAGTACTTC,TRBD1,few,TRBJ2-7,TRBV5-1
CASSRTGTSGYNEQFF,TGTGCCAGCAGTAGGACGGGGACTAGCGGATACAATGAGCAGTTCTTC,TRBD2,.,TRBJ2-1,TRBV6-4
CASSLTRVNSPLHF,TGTGCCAGCAGCTTAACCAGGGTTAATTCACCCCTCCACTTT,.,.,TRBJ1-6,TRBV7-2
CASSARGQSGNTIYF,TGCGCCAGCAGCGCCAGGGGGCAGTCTGGAAACACCATATATTTT,TRBD1,.,TRBJ1-3,TRBV5-1
CASSIGQANTEAFF,TGTGCCAGCTCAATAGGACAGGCGAACACTGAAGCTTTCTTT,TRBD1,.,TRBJ1-1,TRBV18
CASSPGGGEPYEQYF,TGTGCCAGCAGCCCCGGGGGGGGAGAGCCCTACGAGCAGTACTTC,TRBD2,.,TRBJ2-7,TRBV7-9
CASSLGTGEQYF,TGTGCCAGCAGCCTCGGGACAGGCGAGCAGTACTTC,TRBD1,.,TRBJ2-7,TRBV6-6
CASSLQGQSGEQYF,TGCGCCAGCAGCTTGCAGGGACAGAGCGGCGAGCAGTACTTC,TRBD1,.,TRBJ2-7,TRBV5-1
CASSLVAGATLYQETQYF,TGCGCCAGCAGCTTGGTAGCGGGGGCGACCTTGTACCAAGAGACCCAGTACTTC,TRBD2,.,TRBJ2-5,TRBV5-1
CATSRAPGTSTDTQYF,TGTGCCACCAGCAGAGCCCCCGGGACTAGCACAGATACGCAGTATTTT,.,.,TRBJ2-3,TRBV15